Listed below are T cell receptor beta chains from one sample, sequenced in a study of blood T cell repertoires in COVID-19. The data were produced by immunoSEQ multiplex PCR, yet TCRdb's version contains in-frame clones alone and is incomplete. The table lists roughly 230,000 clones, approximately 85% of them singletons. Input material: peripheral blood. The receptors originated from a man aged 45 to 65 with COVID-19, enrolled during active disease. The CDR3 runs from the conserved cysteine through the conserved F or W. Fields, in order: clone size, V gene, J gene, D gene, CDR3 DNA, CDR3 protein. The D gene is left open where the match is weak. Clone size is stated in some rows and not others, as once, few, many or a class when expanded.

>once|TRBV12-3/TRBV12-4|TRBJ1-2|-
TGTGCCAGCAGTTTGACCAGGGAAGGCTACACCTTC
CASSLTREGYTF
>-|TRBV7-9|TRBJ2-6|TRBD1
TGTGCCAGCAGCTTAGTGACAGGGGCATCTGGGGCCAACGTCCTGACTTTC
CASSLVTGASGANVLTF
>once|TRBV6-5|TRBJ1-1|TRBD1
TGTGCCAGCAGTTACACGGGACAGGGCGAAGCTTTCTTT
CASSYTGQGEAFF
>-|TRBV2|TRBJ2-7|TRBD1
TGTGCCAGCAGACAGGGGGCCTACGAGCAGTACTTC
CASRQGAYEQYF
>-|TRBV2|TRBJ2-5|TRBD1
TGTGCCAGCAAGAAGACAGGGGTGGAGACCCAGTACTTC
CASKKTGVETQYF
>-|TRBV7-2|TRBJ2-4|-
TGTGCCAGCAGCTTATCTAGCGTGGGAATTCAGTACTTC
CASSLSSVGIQYF
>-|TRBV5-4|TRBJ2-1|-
TGTGCCAGCAGCTTGTCTAGGGGCACCTACAATGAGCAGTTCTTC
CASSLSRGTYNEQFF
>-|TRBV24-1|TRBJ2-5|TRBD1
TGTGCCACCAGTGACCCACAGGGGAAAGAGACCCAGTACTTC
CATSDPQGKETQYF
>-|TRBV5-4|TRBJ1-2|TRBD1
TGTGCCAGCAGCCTAACGACAGGGCTCTATGGCTACACCTTC
CASSLTTGLYGYTF
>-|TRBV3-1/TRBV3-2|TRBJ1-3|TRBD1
TGTGCCAGCAGCCAAACAGGGGTGGGAGGAAACACCATATATTTT
CASSQTGVGGNTIYF
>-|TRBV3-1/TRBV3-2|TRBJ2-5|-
TGTGCCAGCAGCCATAGCAAAGAGACCCAGTACTTC
CASSHSKETQYF
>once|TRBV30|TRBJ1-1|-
TGTGCCTGGATTGGACAGCCGAACACTGAAGCTTTCTTT
CAWIGQPNTEAFF
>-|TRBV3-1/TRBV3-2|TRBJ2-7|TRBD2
TGTGCCAGCAGCCTACTAGCGGGGGCTGTCGAGCAGTACTTC
CASSLLAGAVEQYF
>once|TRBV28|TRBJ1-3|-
TGTGCCAGCAGTCCCCAGGGCTCTGGAAACACCATATATTTT
CASSPQGSGNTIYF
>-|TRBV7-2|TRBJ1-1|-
TGTGCCAGCAGCCCGCAGGGACTCACGAACACTGAAGCTTTCTTT
CASSPQGLTNTEAFF
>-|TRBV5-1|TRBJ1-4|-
TGCGCCAGCAGCCGGACAGCCTCAAATGAAAAACTGTTTTTT
CASSRTASNEKLFF
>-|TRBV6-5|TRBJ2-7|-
TGTGCCAGCGGAAGGAGGGGAGCCTACGAGCAGTACTTC
CASGRRGAYEQYF
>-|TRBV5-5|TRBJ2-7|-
TGTGCCAGCAGACCTGGTAGGGGAAGCTCCTACGAGCAGTACTTC
CASRPGRGSSYEQYF
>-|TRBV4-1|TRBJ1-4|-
TGCGCCAGCGCTCGGGGGGCCCTTGAAAAACTGTTTTTT
CASARGALEKLFF
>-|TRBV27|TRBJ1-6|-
TGTGCCAGCAGAGACACAGGGTCCCCTTCACCCCTCCACTTT
CASRDTGSPSPLHF
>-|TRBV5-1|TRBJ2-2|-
TGCGCCAGCAGCTTGGGGGGCGCGGACACCGGGGAGCTGTTTTTT
CASSLGGADTGELFF
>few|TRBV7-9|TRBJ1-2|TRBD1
TGTGCCAGCAGCCCGGGACAGGGAAGGTGCACCTTC
CASSPGQGRCTF
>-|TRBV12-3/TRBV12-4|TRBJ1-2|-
TGTGCCAGCAGTTTTCGGGGGGGGTATGGCTACACCTTC
CASSFRGGYGYTF
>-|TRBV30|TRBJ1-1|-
TGTGCCTGGGAGCGGGAGCGAGCTTTCTTT
CAWERERAFF
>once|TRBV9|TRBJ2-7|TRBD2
TGTGCCAGCAGCGTCGGACTAGCCGTCGAGCAGTACTTC
CASSVGLAVEQYF
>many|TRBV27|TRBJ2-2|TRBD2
TGTGCCAGCAGTTTATATCAGGGAGGGGAGACCGGGGAGCTGTTTTTT
CASSLYQGGETGELFF
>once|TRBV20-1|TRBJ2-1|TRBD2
TGCAGTGCTAGTCTTAGCGGGGGGCGAGTTTACAATGAGCAGTTCTTC
CSASLSGGRVYNEQFF
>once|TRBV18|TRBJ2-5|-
TGTGCCAGCTCACCCGGCAGGGTTGGGGAGACCCAGTACTTC
CASSPGRVGETQYF
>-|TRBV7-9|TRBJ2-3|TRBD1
TGTGCCAGCAGCCCCGGGACAGCGGTAACGGATACGCAGTATTTT
CASSPGTAVTDTQYF
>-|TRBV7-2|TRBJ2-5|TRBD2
TGTGCCAGCAGCTTAGGACTAGCGGGGGGACAAGAGACCCAGTACTTC
CASSLGLAGGQETQYF
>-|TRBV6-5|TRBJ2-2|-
TGTGCCAGCACGCGGCGAAACACCGGGGAGCTGTTTTTT
CASTRRNTGELFF
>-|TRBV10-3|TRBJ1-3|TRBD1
TGTGCCATCAGTGAGTCGTTTTTCGGGACAGGGAGACGGGGAAACACCATATATTTT
CAISESFFGTGRRGNTIYF
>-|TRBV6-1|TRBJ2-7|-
TGTGCCAGCAGTGAAGGTTCAGGGGGGCTTCTAGGGCAGTACTTC
CASSEGSGGLLGQYF
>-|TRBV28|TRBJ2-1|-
TGTGCCAGCACCTCCTGGGCCCATGAGCAGTTCTTC
CASTSWAHEQFF
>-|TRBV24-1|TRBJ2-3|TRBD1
TGTGCCACCAGTGAGCTCAGGACAGGGGGGAGCACAGATACGCAGTATTTT
CATSELRTGGSTDTQYF
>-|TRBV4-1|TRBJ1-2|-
TGCGCCAGCAGCCAAACAGCTAACTATGGCTACACCTTC
CASSQTANYGYTF
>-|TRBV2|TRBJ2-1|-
TGTGCCGGACGATCCCGGGGGGCAACGTACAATGAGCAGTTCTTC
CAGRSRGATYNEQFF
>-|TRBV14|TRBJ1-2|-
TGTGCCAGCAGCCAACAGGGGTTTCTGAGCGGCTACACCTTC
CASSQQGFLSGYTF
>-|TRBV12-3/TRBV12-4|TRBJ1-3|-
TGTGCCAGCAGGGGCATACCTGGAAACACCATATATTTT
CASRGIPGNTIYF
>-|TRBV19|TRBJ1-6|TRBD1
TGTGCCACCGCCGGACAGGGCTATAATTCACCCCTCCACTTT
CATAGQGYNSPLHF
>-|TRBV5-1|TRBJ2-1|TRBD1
TGCGCCAGCAGCAGGACGACAGGGTCCACCTACAATGAGCAGTTCTTC
CASSRTTGSTYNEQFF
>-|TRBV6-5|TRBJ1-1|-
TGTGCCAGCCGTACCGAACTAAAATGGCAAGCTTTCTTT
CASRTELKWQAFF
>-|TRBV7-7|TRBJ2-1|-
TGTGCTAGCAGCTTGGGGGGGGGCAACTACAATGAGCAGTTCTTC
CASSLGGGNYNEQFF
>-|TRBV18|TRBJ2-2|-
TGTGCCAGCTCACCACCGTATTCAGGGGCGAACACCGGGGAGCTGTTTTTT
CASSPPYSGANTGELFF
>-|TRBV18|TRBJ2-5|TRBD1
TGTGCCAGCTCACCACGGGGACAGGAACGGGAGACCCAGTACTTC
CASSPRGQERETQYF
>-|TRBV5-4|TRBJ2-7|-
TGTGCCAGCAGCCCCTCGGGCGGGGCCTACGAGCAGTACTTC
CASSPSGGAYEQYF
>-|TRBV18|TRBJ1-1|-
TGTGCCAGCTCACCAGGACAGTTTCAGAACACTGAAGCTTTCTTT
CASSPGQFQNTEAFF
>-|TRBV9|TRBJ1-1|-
TGTGCCAGCAGCGTAGAAGGGGGAAGGGCTGAAGCTTTCTTT
CASSVEGGRAEAFF
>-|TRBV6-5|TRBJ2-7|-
TGTGCCAGCCAGCACCCCGGAGACTACGAGCAGTACTTC
CASQHPGDYEQYF
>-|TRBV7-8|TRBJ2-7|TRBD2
TGTGCCAGCAGCTTAAGGGAGGGTTTGCACGAGCAGTACTTC
CASSLREGLHEQYF
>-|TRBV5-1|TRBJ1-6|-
TGCGCCAGCAGCTCCAACGGGGATTCACCCCTCCACTTT
CASSSNGDSPLHF
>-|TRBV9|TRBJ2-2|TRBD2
TGTGCCAGCAGTCCCGGGGGGGCGTCCCACACCGGGGAGCTGTTTTTT
CASSPGGASHTGELFF
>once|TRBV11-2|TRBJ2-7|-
TGTGCCAGCAGCTTAGAAGGACAGACCTACGAGCAGTACTTC
CASSLEGQTYEQYF
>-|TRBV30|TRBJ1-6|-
TGTGCCTGGACAAACAGTTTGGGTTCACCCCTCCACTTT
CAWTNSLGSPLHF
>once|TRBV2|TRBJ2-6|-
TGTGCCAGCAGTGATCACTCTGGGGCCAACGTCCTGACTTTC
CASSDHSGANVLTF
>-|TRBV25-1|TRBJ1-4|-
TGTGCCAGCGGCACAGGGTGGGAAAAACTGTTTTTT
CASGTGWEKLFF